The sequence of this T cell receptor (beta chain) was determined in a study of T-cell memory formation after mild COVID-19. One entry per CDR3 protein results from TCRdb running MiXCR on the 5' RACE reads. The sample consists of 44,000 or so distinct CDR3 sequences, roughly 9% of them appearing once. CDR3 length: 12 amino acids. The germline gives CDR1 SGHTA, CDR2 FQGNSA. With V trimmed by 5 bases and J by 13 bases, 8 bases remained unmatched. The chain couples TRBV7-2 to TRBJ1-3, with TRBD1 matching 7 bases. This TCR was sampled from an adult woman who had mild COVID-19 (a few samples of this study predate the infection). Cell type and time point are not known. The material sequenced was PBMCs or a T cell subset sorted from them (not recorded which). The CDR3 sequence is CASSPTGTVIYF. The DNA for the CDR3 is TGTGCCAGCAGCCCGACAGGGACCGTAATATATTTT.